The sequence of this T cell receptor beta chain was determined in a study of blood T cell repertoires in COVID-19. Clones were read by immunoSEQ multiplex PCR, and TCRdb kept only the in-frame ones, dropping some. The sample contains approximately 110,000 clones, roughly 72% of which appear only once. With 6 bases removed from V and 2 bases from J, the gap between germline ends came to 11 bases. The CDR3 spans 15 residues. Germline values: CDR1 LNHDA, CDR2 SQIVND (reference sequence). The sequenced material came from peripheral blood. The V and J genes are TRBV19 and TRBJ2-6; D gene ambiguous. This clonotype was obtained from an elderly man with acute or convalescent COVID-19. CDR3 DNA sequence: TGTGCCAGTAGCACACAGCACACTGGGGCCAACGTCCTGACTTTC. As protein: CASSTQHTGANVLTF.